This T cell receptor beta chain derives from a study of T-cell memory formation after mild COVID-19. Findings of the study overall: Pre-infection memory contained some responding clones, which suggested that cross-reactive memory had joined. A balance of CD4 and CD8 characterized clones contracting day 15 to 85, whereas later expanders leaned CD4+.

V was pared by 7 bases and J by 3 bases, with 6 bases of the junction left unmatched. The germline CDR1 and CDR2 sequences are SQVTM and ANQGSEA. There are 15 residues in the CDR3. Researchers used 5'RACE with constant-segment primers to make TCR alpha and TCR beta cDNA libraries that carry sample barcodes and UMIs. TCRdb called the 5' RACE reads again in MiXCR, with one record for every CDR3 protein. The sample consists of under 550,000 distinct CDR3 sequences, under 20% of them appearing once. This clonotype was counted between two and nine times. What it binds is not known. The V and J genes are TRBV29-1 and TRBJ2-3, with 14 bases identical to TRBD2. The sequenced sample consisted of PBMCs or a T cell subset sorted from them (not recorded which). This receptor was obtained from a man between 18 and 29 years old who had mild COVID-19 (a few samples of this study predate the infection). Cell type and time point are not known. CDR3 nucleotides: TGCAGCGGCCAGACTAGCGGGGGGGAAACAGATACGCAGTATTTT. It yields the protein CSGQTSGGETDTQYF.